This T cell receptor beta chain stems from a study of cytomegalovirus exposure and HLA in healthy donors. Whole-study findings and limits: HLA alleles were associated with roughly 15,000 TCR beta sequences in a later analysis at 0.05 false discovery rate.

It was with 60 Vbeta and 13 Jbeta primers that the PCR ran. Produced via immunoSEQ multiplex PCR; TCRdb's table is partial and in-frame only. The table has 110,000 to 150,000 clones, approximately 78% seen once. This clone was observed a handful of times. No antigen is known for it. Source material: PBMCs. The TCR was taken from a young woman in good health and CMV-seropositive.

The CDR3 nucleotides are TGTGCCAGCAGCCAAGGTCGGGGGGGAAGAGGGAATGAGCAGTTCTTC. It specifies CASSQGRGGRGNEQFF. V is TRBV4-2 and J is TRBJ2-1; TRBD2 aligns across 8 bases. This CDR3 contains 16 residues. The junction had 9 bases not matched to a gene; V was cut back by 1 base and J by 7 bases. From germline, CDR1 is LGHNA and CDR2 YNFKEQ.